The clone carrying this T cell receptor (beta chain) was picked up a small number of times. The sorted Tregs were CD4+CD25+CD127-/low cells. Each CDR3 protein gets one entry after TCRdb re-called the 5' RACE reads with MiXCR. The table includes about 9,000 distinct CDR3 sequences, under 50% detected once. V was pared by 2 bases and J by 3 bases, with 6 bases of the junction left unmatched. Germline CDR1 reads SGHRS; CDR2 reads YFSETQ. This CDR3 is built from 15 residues. The receptor comes from a female donor with breast cancer. The genes are TRBV5-1 and TRBJ2-5, with 8 positions matching TRBD2. Source material: Tregs sorted from a lymph node. CDR3 DNA sequence: TGCGCCAGCAGCTTAGCGGGAGAGCAGAAAGAGACCCAGTACTTC. Encoded protein: CASSLAGEQKETQYF.